The 8 T cell receptor beta chains presented below share a single source sample, sequenced in a study of T cell responses to AZD1222 COVID-19 vaccine. Sequenced by immunoSEQ multiplex PCR; TCRdb stores in-frame clones only, minus some. The sample comprises 57,000 or so clones, about 85% of which are singletons, and roughly 20% rests with the top ten. This material consisted of peripheral blood, taken on day 0 of MenACWY control vaccination. The receptors were sampled from an adult in good health.

The chain links TRBV15 to TRBJ1-2, with 8 bases lining up with TRBD1. The V gene's germline CDR1 is LNHNV and CDR2 YYDKDF (reference sequence). J gave up 8 bases and V 3 bases, and 8 bases lay outside the gene matches. This CDR3 region has 14 residues. CDR3 nucleotides: TGTGCCACCAGCAGGAGGGGACAGGCGGGAGGCTACACCTTC. Its protein product is CATSRRGQAGGYTF.

V gene TRBV28 combines with J gene TRBJ1-6; the match to TRBD1 covers 10 bases. Per germline, CDR1 MDHEN and CDR2 SYDVKM. The ends lost 4 bases at V and 7 bases at J; junction bases unmatched: 7. CDR3 length: 16 amino acids. CDR3 sequence reads: CASSSPPGQGNSPLHF. The DNA of the CDR3 is TGTGCCAGCAGTTCCCCTCCGGGACAGGGGAATTCACCCCTCCACTTT.

This clone was detected once. This chain uses TRBV5-1 with TRBJ1-1; perhaps TRBD1 as D (5 bases). The CDR3 covers 14 residues. Trimming pared 2 bases from V and 3 bases from J, leaving 11 bases between. Germline CDR1 and CDR2: SGHRS and YFSETQ. CDR3 DNA sequence: TGCGCCAGCAGCTTTCAGGGTGGGCACACTGAAGCTTTCTTT. As protein: CASSFQGGHTEAFF.

This clone was recorded a few times. One end of the junction does not line up with germline, which may come from a read error. The chain couples TRBV19 to TRBJ2-1; D unresolved. This CDR3 spans 15 amino acids. The V gene's germline CDR1 is LNHDA and CDR2 SQIVND (reference sequence). Written as DNA, the CDR3 is TGTGCCAGTAGTATAGATCTCTCGGGCGGCTTTGGGTCGCTCTTC. Translated, it gives CASSIDLSGGFGSLF.

V usage is TRBV3-1 (or the pseudogene TRBV3-2) and J usage is TRBJ2-5; unclear D gene. This CDR3 has 12 residues. Trimming pared 2 bases from V and 5 bases from J, leaving 6 bases between. The germline gives CDR1 LGHDT, CDR2 YNNKEL (reference sequence). The CDR3 nucleotides are TGTGCCAGCAGCCAAAACATGGAGACCCAGTACTTC. This encodes CASSQNMETQYF.

The gene calls are TRBV3-1 (or the pseudogene TRBV3-2) and TRBJ2-5, with D possibly matching TRBD1 (6 bases). CDR1 is LGHDT and CDR2 is YNNKEL in the germline V gene (reference sequence). V was pared by 2 bases and J by 3 bases, with 16 bases between. This CDR3 has 16 amino acids. DNA for the CDR3: TGTGCCAGCAGCCAAAGTGGACACAGGGTGGAAGAGACCCAGTACTTC. Its protein is CASSQSGHRVEETQYF.

This chain uses TRBV29-1 with TRBJ2-3, with no clear D. Germline loops: CDR1 SQVTM, CDR2 ANQGSEA. V lost 2 bases and J lost 0, with 0 bases in between. This CDR3 has 11 residues. CDR3 residues: CSVESTDTQYF. The CDR3, as DNA: TGCAGCGTTGAAAGCACAGATACGCAGTATTTT.

Concerning this clone: No conserved phenylalanine or tryptophan is present at the end of the CDR3, so a read error is the likely explanation. No DNA is shown, since the ends of the CDR3 on it are uncertain; the CDR3 is the one TCRdb lists. The rearrangement joins TRBV9 to TRBJ1-1. The CDR3 is made up of 9 amino acids, end residues included. Germline loops: CDR1 SGDLS, CDR2 YYNGEE. The CDR3 protein is CASSPTGPL.